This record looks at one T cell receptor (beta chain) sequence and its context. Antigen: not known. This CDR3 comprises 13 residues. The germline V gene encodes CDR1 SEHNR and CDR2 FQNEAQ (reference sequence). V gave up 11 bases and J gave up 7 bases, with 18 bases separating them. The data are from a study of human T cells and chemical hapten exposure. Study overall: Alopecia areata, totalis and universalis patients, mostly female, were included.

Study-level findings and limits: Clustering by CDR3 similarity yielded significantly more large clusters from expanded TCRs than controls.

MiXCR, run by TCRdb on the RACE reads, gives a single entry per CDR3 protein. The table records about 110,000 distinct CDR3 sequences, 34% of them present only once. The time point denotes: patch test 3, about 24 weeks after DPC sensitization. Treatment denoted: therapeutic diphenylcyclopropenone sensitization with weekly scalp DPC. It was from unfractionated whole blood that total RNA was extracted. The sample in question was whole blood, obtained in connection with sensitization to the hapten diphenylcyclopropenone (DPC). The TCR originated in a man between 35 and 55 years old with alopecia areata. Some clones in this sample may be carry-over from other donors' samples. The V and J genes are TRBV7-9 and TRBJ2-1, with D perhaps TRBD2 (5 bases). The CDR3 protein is CAVSVITINEQFF. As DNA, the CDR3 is TGTGCCGTTAGCGTGATTACAATTAATGAGCAGTTCTTC.